Only a few counts were recorded for the clone carrying this T cell receptor (beta chain). The source of the sample is a study of T-cell memory formation after mild COVID-19. MiXCR, run by TCRdb on the 5' RACE reads, gives a single entry per CDR3 protein. There are under 550,000 distinct CDR3 sequences in the sample; roughly 20% occur only once, and roughly an eighth lies in the top ten. Germline V gives CDR1 GTSNPN, CDR2 SVGIG (reference sequence). The CDR3 totals 15 residues. V gave up 1 base and J gave up 6 bases, with 15 bases separating them. This receptor was identified in an adult woman who had mild COVID-19 (a few samples of this study predate the infection). Cell type and time point are not known. The V and J genes are TRBV30 and TRBJ1-4, with unresolved D. The sample taken for sequencing was PBMCs or a T cell subset sorted from them (not recorded which). The CDR3 here is CAWSGFGVKDEKLFF. As DNA, the CDR3 is TGTGCCTGGAGTGGGTTCGGGGTTAAGGATGAAAAACTGTTTTTT.